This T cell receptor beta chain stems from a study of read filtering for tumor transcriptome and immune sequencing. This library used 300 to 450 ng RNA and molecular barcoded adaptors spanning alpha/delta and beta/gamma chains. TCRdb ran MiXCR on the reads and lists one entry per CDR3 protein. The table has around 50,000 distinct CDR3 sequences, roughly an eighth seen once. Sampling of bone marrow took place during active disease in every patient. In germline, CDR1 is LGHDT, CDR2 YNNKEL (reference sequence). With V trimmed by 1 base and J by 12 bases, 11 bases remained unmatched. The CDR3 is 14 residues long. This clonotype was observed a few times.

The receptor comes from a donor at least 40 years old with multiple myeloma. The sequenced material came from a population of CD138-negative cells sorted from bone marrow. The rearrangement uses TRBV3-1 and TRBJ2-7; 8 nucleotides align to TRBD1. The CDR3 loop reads CASSQGNAGGAPYF. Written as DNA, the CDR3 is TGTGCCAGCAGCCAAGGAAACGCAGGGGGCGCGCCGTACTTC.